These 29 T cell receptor beta chains share one sample of origin, sequenced in a study of T-cell reconstitution after alpha-beta-depleted transplantation in children. Study observations and caveats: One year post-transplant, T-cell counts and diversity were largely derived from T cells produced anew.

Unique molecular identifiers tagged the TCRbeta library. A single record per CDR3 protein comes from TCRdb applying MiXCR to the PCR reads. The sample includes 330,000 or so distinct CDR3 sequences, just over 7.5% of them seen just once. Their recognized antigens are unknown. The sequenced sample was peripheral blood, obtained 360 days after TCRalphabeta/CD19-depleted stem cell transplant. All receptors derive from a female patient aged 2-9 years who had a stem cell transplant for Fanconi anemia, so the T cells may come from the graft donor.

The CDR3: CASSYLTNGLNYGYTF. In nucleotides, the CDR3 is TGTGCCAGCAGTTACCTAACTAACGGCCTTAACTATGGCTACACCTTC. The gene calls are TRBV6-5 and TRBJ1-2, with D unclear. The CDR3 runs to 16 residues. V was cut by 2 bases and J by 1 base, with 14 bases left in between. Germline assignment: CDR1 MNHEY and CDR2 SVGAGI.

The sample holds many counts of this clonotype. The genes are TRBV4-1 and TRBJ1-1, with unresolved D. Germline V lookup: CDR1 MGHRA, CDR2 YSYEKL. V was trimmed by 1 base and J by 1 base, leaving 10 bases between them. CDR3 size: 15 residues. The CDR3 DNA reads as TGCGCCAGCAGCCAAGTCAACAACAGGAACACTGAAGCTTTCTTT. Translated: CASSQVNNRNTEAFF.

This clonotype came up many times. The chain couples TRBV6-1 to TRBJ1-5, with D possibly TRBD1 on 5 matching bases. This CDR3 region has 15 residues. Per the germline V gene, CDR1 is MNHNS and CDR2 is SASEGT. V was trimmed by 6 bases and J by 0 bases, leaving 12 bases between them. In nucleotides, the CDR3 is TGTGCCAGCAGGAAGGGGCAGCCTAGCAATCAGCCCCAGCATTTT. Protein: CASRKGQPSNQPQHF.

V gene TRBV5-5 combines with J gene TRBJ2-7; TRBD1 aligns across 7 bases. Germline V lookup: CDR1 SGHKS, CDR2 YYEKEE (reference sequence). V shed 4 bases and J 2 bases; nucleotides not matched to a gene: 6. CDR3 length: 14 residues. CDR3 loop: CASSPYRGTYEQYF. The CDR3 coding sequence is TGTGCCAGCAGCCCCTACAGGGGAACCTACGAGCAGTACTTC.

The chain links TRBV18 to TRBJ2-1; 9 nucleotides line up with TRBD2. Trimming removed 4 bases from V and 0 bases from J; junction bases left unmatched: 7. Germline assignment: CDR1 KGHSH and CDR2 LQKENI. The CDR3 runs to 17 residues. CDR3 nucleotides: TGTGCCAGCTCACAACTTAGCGGGGGTAGCTCCTACAATGAGCAGTTCTTC. Translation gives CASSQLSGGSSYNEQFF. The variable domain in full, completed from reference TRBV18 and TRBJ2-1, reads NAGVMQNPRHLVRRRGQEARLRCSPMKGHSHVYWYRQLPEEGLKFMVYLQKENIIDESGMPKERFSAEFPKEGPSILRIQQVVRGDSAAYFCASSQLSGGSSYNEQFFGPGTRLTVL.

This CDR3 is CASSYRRGGSEQYF. In DNA, the CDR3 is TGTGCCAGCAGTTACCGACGGGGCGGAAGCGAGCAGTACTTC. This chain joins TRBV6-5 and TRBJ2-7; the D call may be TRBD1 or TRBD2 (5 bases each). The CDR3 totals 14 residues. V lost 2 bases, J lost 6 bases, and 14 bases lay in between. The germline CDR1 and CDR2 sequences are MNHEY and SVGAGI.

This clonotype was seen a handful of times. The chain joins TRBV3-1 to TRBJ1-3, with TRBD1 matching over 12 bases. V lost 4 bases and J lost 3; bases outside the gene matches: 4. The CDR3 totals 16 residues. Germline V CDR1 and CDR2: LGHDT, YNNKEL (reference sequence). The CDR3 sequence: CASSPGQGAFGNTIYF. The CDR3 nucleotides read TGTGCCAGCAGCCCGGGACAGGGGGCGTTTGGAAACACCATATATTTT.

The chain recombines TRBV12-5 with TRBJ1-1; TRBD1 agrees at 8 bases. This CDR3 has 14 residues. After removal of 1 base from V and 4 bases from J, the junction contained 2 bases not matched to a gene. The germline gives CDR1 LGHNT, CDR2 FRNRAP. CDR3 protein: CASGLDRGGTEAFF. In DNA form, the CDR3 reads TGTGCTAGTGGTTTGGACAGGGGGGGCACTGAAGCTTTCTTT. The full variable domain, in which reference TRBV12-5 and TRBJ1-1 provide the parts outside the CDR3, is DARVTQTPRHKVTEMGQEVTMRCQPILGHNTVFWYRQTMMQGLELLAYFRNRAPLDDSGMPKDRFSAEMPDATLATLKIQPSEPRDSAVYFCASGLDRGGTEAFFGQGTRLTVV.

In its sample, this clonotype was seen a few times. V is TRBV6-5 and J is TRBJ1-1; 7 nucleotides line up with TRBD1. Germline V CDR1 and CDR2: MNHEY, SVGAGI. CDR3 length equals 18 residues. V lost 4 bases and J lost 5; bases outside the gene matches: 19. DNA of the CDR3: TGTGCCAGCAGTTCCTCTCACATGGGACAGCCGGAGGGAACTGAAGCTTTCTTT. This gives the protein CASSSSHMGQPEGTEAFF.

This clonotype was found a few times. V is TRBV20-1 and J is TRBJ2-7, with a possible D match to TRBD2 (5 bases). There are 13 residues in the CDR3. Looked up from germline, CDR1 is DFQATT and CDR2 is SNEGSKA (reference sequence). Trimming cost V 3 bases and J 5 bases, with 14 bases left between them. Here the CDR3 DNA reads TGCAGTGCTAGTCGCCTCTACGGGGACGAGCAGTACTTC. Protein sequence: CSASRLYGDEQYF.

This clonotype was found many times. The chain couples TRBV20-1 to TRBJ2-4; no reliable D call. The CDR3 loop spans 16 amino acids. In germline, CDR1 is DFQATT, CDR2 SNEGSKA (reference sequence). The V end was cut by 3 bases, the J end by 0 bases, with 15 bases between. CDR3 nucleotides: TGCAGTGCTAGTGGAAAACAGATCCTAGCCAAAAACATTCAGTACTTC. Amino acid sequence: CSASGKQILAKNIQYF.

This clonotype was detected a few times. V and J are TRBV4-1 and TRBJ2-2; TRBD1 is a possible D gene (6 bases). The length of the CDR3 is 15 residues. Germline V gene sequence: CDR1 MGHRA, CDR2 YSYEKL. Trimming pared 0 bases from V and 6 bases from J, leaving 11 bases between. The DNA for the CDR3 is TGCGCCAGCAGCCAAGATCCCAGGGGCCCCGGGGAGCTGTTTTTT. Protein product: CASSQDPRGPGELFF.

The sample holds many counts of this clonotype. CDR3 residues: CASSQDSDPYNEQFF. The CDR3 coding sequence is TGTGCCAGCAGCCAGGACAGCGACCCCTACAATGAGCAGTTCTTC. The chain is built from TRBV3-1 and TRBJ2-1; weak D call: TRBD1 (6 bases). The V end lost 3 bases, the J end lost 2 bases, and 11 bases lay between the germline ends. The CDR3 spans 15 residues. CDR1 is LGHDT, CDR2 YNNKEL, per germline (reference sequence).

In its sample, this clonotype was seen a few times. V usage is TRBV7-3 and J usage is TRBJ2-1; D may be TRBD1 or TRBD2 (6 bases each). The CDR3 is 15 amino acids. V lost 5 bases, J lost 4 bases, and 15 bases lay in between. The V gene's germline CDR1 is SGHTA and CDR2 FQGTGA. For the CDR3, the DNA is TGTGCCAGCAGCCTTAATAGGGGGGTTTACAATGAGCAGTTCTTC. It encodes CASSLNRGVYNEQFF.

This clonotype has only a few counts. The rearrangement links TRBV21-1 to TRBJ2-7; the D segment call TRBD1 is taken from the table without a DNA check. TRBV21-1 is a known pseudogene. CDR3 length equals 18 residues. CDR3 nucleotides: TGTGCCAGCAGCAATCCCGACAGCGGGCAGGGGGCCGACTTGAAGCAGTACTTC. Translating gives CASSNPDSGQGADLKQYF.

This clonotype was recorded a few times. The chain joins TRBV25-1 to TRBJ2-5, with D perhaps TRBD2 (6 bases). There are 13 residues in the CDR3. V was cut by 6 bases and J by 3 bases, with 11 bases left in between. CDR1 MGHDK and CDR2 SYGVNS come from the germline V gene. Here the CDR3 DNA reads TGTGCCAGCAGCGTAGCGGTCAAAGAGACCCAGTACTTC. It codes for CASSVAVKETQYF. The complete variable domain, with remaining parts taken from reference TRBV25-1 and TRBJ2-5, reads EADIYQTPRYLVIGTGKKITLECSQTMGHDKMYWYQQDPGMELHLIHYSYGVNSTEKGDLSSESTVSRIRTEHFPLTLESARPSHTSQYLCASSVAVKETQYFGPGTRLLVL.

This chain links TRBV7-9 with TRBJ1-6, with unresolved D. This CDR3 comprises 15 residues. The germline CDR1 and CDR2 sequences are SEHNR and FQNEAQ (reference sequence). Trimming pared 1 base from V and 7 bases from J, leaving 11 bases between. CDR3 amino acids: CASSLGAAFNSPLHF. The CDR3 DNA reads TGTGCCAGCAGCTTAGGGGCAGCGTTCAATTCACCCCTCCACTTT.

This chain uses TRBV9 with TRBJ2-3, with 8 nucleotides matching TRBD2. Germline V CDR1 and CDR2: SGDLS, YYNGEE. The trim removed 2 bases at V and 3 bases at J, leaving 8 bases unmatched. This CDR3 spans 16 amino acids. The CDR3 DNA is TGTGCCAGCAGCGTCGACAGCGGGAGACGGACAGATACGCAGTATTTT. This encodes CASSVDSGRRTDTQYF.

In this sample, this clonotype turned up many times. V usage is TRBV5-6 and J usage is TRBJ1-6, with a tentative D call TRBD1 (5 bases). CDR1 and CDR2 from the germline V gene are SGHDT and YYEEEE. Trimming stripped 1 base from V and 7 bases from J, with 9 bases between. The length of the CDR3 is 14 residues. Here the CDR3 reads CASSLIRQNSPLHF. The CDR3, as DNA: TGTGCCAGCAGCTTGATCCGACAGAATTCACCCCTCCACTTT.

This clonotype was found many times. This chain connects TRBV6-5 to TRBJ2-1; D unresolved. Germline V lookup: CDR1 MNHEY, CDR2 SVGAGI. The CDR3 runs 14 residues. V was pared by 6 bases and J by 7 bases, with 16 bases between. CDR3 sequence: CASSLFGRVNEQFF. The CDR3 DNA reads TGTGCCAGCAGCTTATTCGGTAGGGTGAATGAGCAGTTCTTC.

This clonotype was counted many times. The chain employs TRBV12-3 or TRBV12-4 and TRBJ2-1; unclear D gene. V lost 1 base to trimming and J lost 0 bases, with 7 bases between them. The CDR3 contains 15 residues. As DNA, the CDR3 is TGTGCCAGCAGTTTAGGGCAGATCTCCTACAATGAGCAGTTCTTC. Translating gives CASSLGQISYNEQFF.

This clonotype was observed a handful of times. This rearrangement joins TRBV5-1 to TRBJ1-2; 8 bases map to TRBD1. Germline CDR1 SGHRS, CDR2 YFSETQ. The CDR3 runs to 14 residues. After removal of 4 bases from V and 8 bases from J, the junction contained 10 bases not matched to a gene. This chain's CDR3 is CASSRLGQGRGYTF. The CDR3 coding sequence is TGCGCCAGCAGCCGGCTAGGACAGGGAAGGGGCTACACCTTC.

In DNA form, the CDR3 reads TGCGCCAGCAGCTTGTTTGGACAGGTGGAGGGCTATGGCTACACCTTC. Translating gives CASSLFGQVEGYGYTF. The chain is built from TRBV5-1 and TRBJ1-2, with 7 positions matching TRBD1. The V gene end was trimmed by 1 base and the J gene end by 4 bases; junction bases not matched to a gene: 10. The germline CDR1 and CDR2 sequences are SGHRS and YFSETQ. This CDR3 is 16 amino acids long.

Only a few counts were recorded for this clonotype. The rearrangement links TRBV6-5 to TRBJ2-2; TRBD2 agrees at 11 bases. Germline-derived CDR1 and CDR2 are MNHEY and SVGAGI. J gave up 5 bases and V 6 bases, and 8 bases lay outside the gene matches. This CDR3 contains 16 residues. The CDR3 DNA sequence: TGTGCCAGCAGGATTAGCGGGGGGGCTCGGACCGGGGAGCTGTTTTTT. It yields the protein CASRISGGARTGELFF.

For this clonotype: A much larger clone lies a single base off, so this may be a read error. The V call is TRBV5-1, the J call TRBJ2-7; a possible D gene is TRBD2 (5 bases). Per germline, CDR1 SGHRS and CDR2 YFSETQ. The length of the CDR3 is 16 residues. This CDR3 reads CASSLANPGKTYEQCF. In DNA form, the CDR3 reads TGCGCCAGCAGCTTGGCCAATCCGGGGAAAACCTACGAGCAGTGCTTC.

This clonotype was picked up many times. The chain uses TRBV12-3 or TRBV12-4 and TRBJ1-5; tentative D call: TRBD1 (6 bases). The germline V and J ends were trimmed by 6 bases and 0 bases, with 15 bases remaining between them. The CDR3 has 16 residues. CDR3 sequence: CASSIEGGYSNQPQHF. The CDR3 region has the DNA TGTGCCAGCAGCATAGAGGGGGGTTATAGCAATCAGCCCCAGCATTTT.

This clonotype was found a few times. The chain has TRBV3-1 and TRBJ2-1, with D perhaps TRBD1 (5 bases). This CDR3 is 18 amino acids long. Looked up from germline, CDR1 is LGHDT and CDR2 is YNNKEL (reference sequence). Trimming stripped 0 bases from V and 7 bases from J, with 22 bases between. CDR3 nucleotide sequence: TGTGCCAGCAGCCAAGAAGGGGTATCGAGCTTGGAGTCGAATGAGCAGTTCTTC. It is translated as CASSQEGVSSLESNEQFF.

The sample holds a few counts of this clonotype. The chain uses TRBV5-6 and TRBJ1-3, with D possibly being TRBD1 (5 bases). V gave up 2 bases and J gave up 4 bases, with 10 bases separating them. Germline V gene lookup returns CDR1 SGHDT and CDR2 YYEEEE. This CDR3 is built from 14 residues. The CDR3 nucleotides read TGTGCCAGCAGCTTAGGGGTTACCGGAAACACCATATATTTT. This codes for CASSLGVTGNTIYF.

This clonotype was recorded many times. The chain carries TRBV5-6 and TRBJ1-1; D not certain. The length of the CDR3 is 14 residues. Germline values: CDR1 SGHDT, CDR2 YYEEEE. Trimming left V 0 bases short and J 4 bases short, with 10 bases between. The CDR3 region is CASSLDPGVTEAFF. The CDR3 DNA follows: TGTGCCAGCAGCTTGGACCCAGGAGTCACTGAAGCTTTCTTT. Variable domain in full (rest from reference TRBV5-6 and TRBJ1-1): DAGVTQSPTHLIKTRGQQVTLRCSPKSGHDTVSWYQQALGQGPQFIFQYYEEEERQRGNFPDRFSGHQFPNYSSELNVNALLLGDSALYLCASSLDPGVTEAFFGQGTRLTVV.